This T cell receptor beta chain was recorded in a study of graft-versus-host responses after intestinal transplantation. Study overall: Recipients received multivisceral, liver-intestinal, or isolated intestinal transplants. Findings and caveats of the study: Graft-donor T cell macrochimerism in patients accompanied high graft-versus-host to host-versus-graft clonal ratios in allografts. Detection of GvH clones occurred in recipient marrow, and some had their first appearance in ileum or blood.

The repertoire was sequenced with immunoSEQ multiplex PCR; TCRdb's copy has only in-frame clones and lacks some. This table holds over 65,000 clones, around 90% found once. This clone was picked up one time. Its specificity is not known. V trimming: 3 bases; J trimming: 7 bases; junction bases outside the gene matches: 3. Germline CDR1 and CDR2: SGHDN and FVKESK. CDR3 size: 13 residues. Specimen: unstimulated CD8+ T cells sorted from spleen or lymph node cells, collected before transplant. The clonotype comes from a human donor who was the organ donor for an intestinal transplant. The rearrangement uses TRBV14 and TRBJ2-1, with TRBD2 identical over 7 bases. CDR3 sequence (DNA): TGTGCCAGCAGCCAGGTTAGCGGGAATGAGCAGTTCTTC. Translation gives CASSQVSGNEQFF. The full variable domain, rest sourced from reference TRBV14 and TRBJ2-1, is EAGVTQFPSHSVIEKGQTVTLRCDPISGHDNLYWYRRVMGKEIKFLLHFVKESKQDESGMPNNRFLAERTGGTYSTLKVQPAELEDSGVYFCASSQVSGNEQFFGPGTRLTVL.